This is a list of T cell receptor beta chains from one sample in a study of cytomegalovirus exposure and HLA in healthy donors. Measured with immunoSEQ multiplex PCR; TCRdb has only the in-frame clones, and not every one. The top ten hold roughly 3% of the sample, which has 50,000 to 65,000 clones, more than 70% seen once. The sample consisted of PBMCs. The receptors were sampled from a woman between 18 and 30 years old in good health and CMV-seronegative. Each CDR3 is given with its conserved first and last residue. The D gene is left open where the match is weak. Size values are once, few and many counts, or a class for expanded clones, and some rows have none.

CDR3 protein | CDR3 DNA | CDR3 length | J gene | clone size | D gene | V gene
CATQEGVNTEAFF | TGTGCCACCCAAGAAGGGGTGAACACTGAAGCTTTCTTT | 13 | TRBJ1-1 | few | . | TRBV2
CASSTLTQPGETQYF | TGCGCCAGCAGCACACTCACTCAGCCCGGGGAGACCCAGTACTTC | 15 | TRBJ2-5 | few | . | TRBV5-1
CASSLSWTADYGYTF | TGTGCCAGCAGTTTATCGTGGACAGCCGACTATGGCTACACCTTC | 15 | TRBJ1-2 | . | . | TRBV27
CASSRQAGYTGELFF | TGTGCCAGCAGCCGCCAAGCGGGGTACACCGGGGAGCTGTTTTTT | 15 | TRBJ2-2 | . | TRBD2 | TRBV7-9
CASRSTQETQYF | TGTGCCAGCAGGAGCACCCAAGAGACCCAGTACTTC | 12 | TRBJ2-5 | . | . | TRBV6-5
CAWSVTRTGNEQFF | TGTGCCTGGAGTGTCACCCGGACAGGGAATGAGCAGTTCTTC | 14 | TRBJ2-1 | . | TRBD1 | TRBV30
CASSPTTSGLYNEQFF | TGTGCCAGCAGCCCCACGACTAGCGGACTCTACAATGAGCAGTTCTTC | 16 | TRBJ2-1 | . | TRBD2 | TRBV7-9
CASSLHRVGQYF | TGTGCCAGCAGTTTGCACAGGGTTGGGCAGTACTTC | 12 | TRBJ2-7 | . | . | TRBV28
CAINSGNEKLFF | TGTGCCATCAACAGTGGTAATGAAAAACTGTTTTTT | 12 | TRBJ1-4 | . | . | TRBV10-3
CASSSPGTGYNQPQHF | TGTGCCAGCAGTTCCCCCGGGACTGGTTACAATCAGCCCCAGCATTTT | 16 | TRBJ1-5 | . | . | TRBV28
CAWSGVESGETQYF | TGTGCCTGGAGTGGGGTGGAGTCCGGAGAGACCCAGTACTTC | 14 | TRBJ2-5 | few | . | TRBV30
CASSPQGTEAFF | TGTGCCAGCTCGCCGCAGGGGACTGAAGCTTTCTTT | 12 | TRBJ1-1 | . | . | TRBV18
CASSGDSLRAFF | TGTGCCAGCAGCGGCGACTCGTTGCGAGCTTTCTTT | 12 | TRBJ1-1 | . | . | TRBV27
CASSLDVLAEPTYEQYF | TGTGCCAGCAGCTTAGACGTTCTAGCGGAGCCCACCTACGAGCAGTACTTC | 17 | TRBJ2-7 | . | TRBD2 | TRBV11-2
CASSGTGGSEQYF | TGCGCCAGCAGTGGGACAGGGGGCTCAGAGCAGTACTTC | 13 | TRBJ2-7 | . | TRBD1 | TRBV10-2
CASSTTGQGRFTGELFF | TGTGCCAGCAGCACCACGGGACAGGGGAGATTCACCGGGGAGCTGTTTTTT | 17 | TRBJ2-2 | . | TRBD1 | TRBV5-6
CASSRGRGASGYYEQYF | TGTGCCAGCAGCCGCGGAAGGGGGGCTAGCGGCTATTACGAGCAGTACTTC | 17 | TRBJ2-7 | . | . | TRBV7-9
CASSLQAQETQYF | TGTGCCAGCAGCTTACAAGCTCAAGAGACCCAGTACTTC | 13 | TRBJ2-5 | . | . | TRBV11-2
CASSGQGTDTQYF | TGCGCCAGCAGTGGACAGGGCACAGATACGCAGTATTTT | 13 | TRBJ2-3 | . | TRBD1 | TRBV5-1
CSLGGETEAFF | TGCAGTTTGGGGGGGGAAACTGAAGCTTTCTTT | 11 | TRBJ1-1 | . | . | TRBV20-1
CASSPGTGIYEQYF | TGTGCCAGTAGTCCTGGGACAGGGATCTACGAGCAGTACTTC | 14 | TRBJ2-7 | once | TRBD1 | TRBV19
CASTTKQGPGELFF | TGTGCCAGCACTACAAAACAGGGTCCCGGGGAGCTGTTTTTT | 14 | TRBJ2-2 | . | . | TRBV6-5
CASSLSDRGQSPLHF | TGCGCCAGCAGCTTGTCGGACAGGGGCCAATCACCCCTCCACTTT | 15 | TRBJ1-6 | . | TRBD1 | TRBV5-1
CASSRPGQGASTDTQYF | TGTGCCAGCAGCCGACCCGGACAGGGGGCCTCCACAGATACGCAGTATTTT | 17 | TRBJ2-3 | once | TRBD1 | TRBV7-9
CASSASASYEQYF | TGTGCCAGCAGCGCTAGCGCGTCCTACGAGCAGTACTTC | 13 | TRBJ2-7 | few | . | TRBV9
CASSLGTGGEQFF | TGTGCCAGCAGTTTGGGGACAGGGGGTGAGCAGTTCTTC | 13 | TRBJ2-1 | . | TRBD1 | TRBV27
CASSLGLQGNYEQYF | TGTGCCAGCAGCTTAGGGCTTCAGGGTAACTACGAGCAGTACTTC | 15 | TRBJ2-7 | . | . | TRBV11-3
CASSLRPTGGGFSPLHF | TGCGCCAGCAGCCTGCGCCCGACAGGGGGCGGTTTTTCACCCCTCCACTTT | 17 | TRBJ1-6 | . | TRBD1 | TRBV5-1
CASSLVGGQGAGGYTF | TGTGCCAGCAGCTTAGTAGGGGGACAGGGGGCCGGTGGCTACACCTTC | 16 | TRBJ1-2 | . | TRBD1 | TRBV7-8
CASSAGKQGAHGYTF | TGTGCCAGCAGCGCTGGGAAGCAGGGGGCGCACGGCTACACCTTC | 15 | TRBJ1-2 | . | TRBD1 | TRBV7-6
CASSYDGNYGYTF | TGTGCCAGCAGTTACGACGGGAACTATGGCTACACCTTC | 13 | TRBJ1-2 | . | . | TRBV6-5
CASSLMGSGNLYEQYF | TGTGCCAGCAGCTTAATGGGCAGCGGAAATCTCTACGAGCAGTACTTC | 16 | TRBJ2-7 | . | . | TRBV11-2
CASSLSGGPYEQYF | TGTGCCAGCAGTTTATCCGGGGGACCCTACGAGCAGTACTTC | 14 | TRBJ2-7 | . | . | TRBV28
CASGAGTGDTDTQYF | TGCGCCAGCGGAGCCGGGACAGGGGACACAGATACGCAGTATTTT | 15 | TRBJ2-3 | few | TRBD1 | TRBV5-1
CASSENGEAYNEQFF | TGTGCCAGCAGTGAAAACGGGGAAGCCTACAATGAGCAGTTCTTC | 15 | TRBJ2-1 | . | . | TRBV6-4
CASSESGWTEAFF | TGCGCCAGCAGTGAGTCCGGGTGGACTGAAGCTTTCTTT | 13 | TRBJ1-1 | . | . | TRBV10-1
CASSASGTAYNEQFF | TGTGCCAGCAGCGCTTCCGGGACAGCCTACAATGAGCAGTTCTTC | 15 | TRBJ2-1 | . | TRBD1 | TRBV9
CASSWGTSGDEQFF | TGCGCCAGCAGCTGGGGGACATCCGGGGATGAGCAGTTCTTC | 14 | TRBJ2-1 | . | . | TRBV5-1
CAWKGGSSYNEQFF | TGTGCCTGGAAGGGCGGGAGCTCCTACAATGAGCAGTTCTTC | 14 | TRBJ2-1 | . | TRBD2 | TRBV30
CASSFLLAGTTDTQYF | TGTGCCAGCAGTTTCCTCCTAGCGGGTACCACAGATACGCAGTATTTT | 16 | TRBJ2-3 | once | TRBD2 | TRBV6-6
CASSLRAGVDTQYF | TGCGCCAGCAGCTTGCGGGCGGGGGTGGATACGCAGTATTTT | 14 | TRBJ2-3 | few | TRBD2 | TRBV5-1
CAWAGRISYEQYF | TGTGCCTGGGCGGGACGGATCTCCTACGAGCAGTACTTC | 13 | TRBJ2-7 | . | . | TRBV30
CAISDSTVGIEAFF | TGTGCCATCAGTGACTCGACAGTGGGTATTGAAGCTTTCTTT | 14 | TRBJ1-1 | . | . | TRBV10-3
CASSSAMDRVNEQFF | TGTGCCAGCAGCTCGGCGATGGACAGGGTCAATGAGCAGTTCTTC | 15 | TRBJ2-1 | . | TRBD1 | TRBV7-2
CASSFGGPGNTIYF | TGCGCCAGCAGCTTCGGGGGGCCTGGAAACACCATATATTTT | 14 | TRBJ1-3 | . | . | TRBV5-1
CASRSGGSGANGLTF | TGTGCCAGCAGGTCCGGGGGATCTGGGGCCAACGGCCTGACTTTC | 15 | TRBJ2-6 | . | . | TRBV27
CSAGQPALNTGELFF | TGCAGCGCTGGACAGCCCGCCCTGAACACCGGGGAGCTGTTTTTT | 15 | TRBJ2-2 | . | . | TRBV29-1
CASGLNTGELFF | TGTGCTAGTGGACTGAACACCGGGGAGCTGTTTTTT | 12 | TRBJ2-2 | . | . | TRBV12-5